This TCR beta chain was profiled in a study of T-cell reconstitution after alpha-beta-depleted transplantation in children. This clonotype was counted many times. Unique molecular identifiers were incorporated into the prepared TCRbeta library. MiXCR, run by TCRdb on the PCR reads, gives a single entry per CDR3 protein. The sample records 180,000 or so distinct CDR3 sequences, around 5.9% being singletons. The CDR3 loop spans 11 amino acids. Deletions cut 6 bases from V and 2 bases from J, with 3 bases between. Sequencing was performed on PBMCs, taken before TCRalphabeta/CD19-depleted stem cell transplant. This receptor was identified in a girl less than two years old with combined immunodeficiency, due to receive a stem cell transplant. This rearrangement joins TRBV12-3 or TRBV12-4 to TRBJ2-3; no clear D gene. DNA of the CDR3: TGTGCCAGCAGAAACACAGATACGCAGTATTTT. It translates to CASRNTDTQYF.